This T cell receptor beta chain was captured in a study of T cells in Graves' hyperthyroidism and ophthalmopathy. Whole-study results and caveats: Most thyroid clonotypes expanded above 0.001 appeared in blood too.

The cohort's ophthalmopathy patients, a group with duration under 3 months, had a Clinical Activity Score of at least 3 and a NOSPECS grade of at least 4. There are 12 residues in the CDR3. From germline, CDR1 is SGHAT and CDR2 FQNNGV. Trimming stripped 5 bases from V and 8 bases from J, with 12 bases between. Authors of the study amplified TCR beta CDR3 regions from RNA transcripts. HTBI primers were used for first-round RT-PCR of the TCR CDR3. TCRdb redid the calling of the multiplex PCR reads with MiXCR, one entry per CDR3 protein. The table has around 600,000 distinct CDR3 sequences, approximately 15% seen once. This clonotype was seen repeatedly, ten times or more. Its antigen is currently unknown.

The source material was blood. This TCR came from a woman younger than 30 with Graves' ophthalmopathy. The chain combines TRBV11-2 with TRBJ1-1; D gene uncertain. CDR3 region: CASSLRDPEAFF. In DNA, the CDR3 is TGTGCCAGCAGCCTTCGGGATCCAGAAGCTTTCTTT.